The 19 T cell receptor beta chains below come from one sample, sequenced in a study of blood T cells in healthy people across ages. With a J-beta primer mix and a sample-barcoded 5' primer, a second PCR ran about 6 to 11 cycles. TCRdb independently ran MiXCR on the 5' RACE reads; one entry per CDR3 protein. The table has about a million distinct CDR3 sequences, approximately 38% seen once. Sequenced sample: blood. The source is a man aged 18 to 29 in good health.

The V call is TRBV29-1, the J call TRBJ2-3; D might be TRBD2 (5 bases). The CDR3 is 14 amino acids. Trimming cost V 4 bases and J 4 bases, with 15 bases left between them. Germline V lookup: CDR1 SQVTM, CDR2 ANQGSEA. CDR3 DNA sequence: TGCAGCGTTGGCGCGGGTGAAGCTGCAGATACGCAGTATTTT. The encoded protein is CSVGAGEAADTQYF.

Turning to this clonotype: A read error is possible here, since a much larger clone lies one base away. The chain links TRBV7-3 to TRBJ2-1; 10 nucleotides line up with TRBD2. Germline V lookup: CDR1 SGHTA, CDR2 FQGTGA. The CDR3 covers 14 residues. The V segment lost 6 bases and the J segment 3 bases; nucleotides outside the gene matches: 2. CDR3: CASRPSGGYNEQFF. The CDR3 nucleotides are TGTGCCAGCAGGCCTAGCGGGGGCTACAATGAGCAGTTCTTC.

The CDR3 is CASSVGQGKETQYF. Here the CDR3 DNA reads TGTGCCAGCAGTGTGGGACAGGGGAAAGAGACCCAGTACTTC. V is TRBV12-3 or TRBV12-4 and J is TRBJ2-5, with 10 bases identical to TRBD1. The CDR3 is 14 amino acids. V shed 5 bases, J shed 3 bases, and the junction held 3 bases outside the gene matches.

The table lists this clonotype with many counts. The rearrangement links TRBV12-3 or TRBV12-4 to TRBJ2-5; D possibly uses TRBD1 or TRBD2 (6 bases each). V lost 3 bases and J 4 bases, leaving 9 bases between the germline ends. This CDR3 contains 13 residues. The CDR3 spells CASSFGGRETQYF. Here the CDR3 DNA reads TGTGCCAGCAGTTTTGGGGGGCGAGAGACCCAGTACTTC.

This clonotype was seen only a few times. The CDR3 coding sequence is TGTGCCAGCGAAGACAGGGGGACCTACAATGAGCAGTTCTTC. Translation: CASEDRGTYNEQFF. This rearrangement joins TRBV7-9 to TRBJ2-1, with TRBD1 matching over 9 bases. Per the germline V gene, CDR1 is SEHNR and CDR2 is FQNEAQ (reference sequence). Trimming took 8 bases from V and 2 from J; bases not matched to a gene: 4. The length of the CDR3 is 14 residues.

The chain combines TRBV12-3 or TRBV12-4 with TRBJ1-2; 8 nucleotides align to TRBD1. This CDR3 has 13 residues. Losses at the gene ends were 5 bases for V and 6 bases for J; bases not matched to a gene: 5. The CDR3 region is CASSVTGEDGYTF. The CDR3 DNA reads TGTGCCAGCAGTGTGACAGGGGAGGATGGCTACACCTTC.

The CDR3 DNA reads as TGCAGTGCCCAGGGGCATCAGGGTGCACCCCTCCACTTT. It specifies CSAQGHQGAPLHF. V and J are TRBV20-1 and TRBJ1-6, with TRBD1 as a possible D gene (6 bases). V dropped 6 bases and J dropped 11 bases, with 17 bases sitting between them. The V gene's germline CDR1 is DFQATT and CDR2 SNEGSKA (reference sequence). This CDR3 has 13 residues.

This chain uses TRBV13 with TRBJ1-2; 7 bases map to TRBD1. Germline CDR1 reads PRHDT; CDR2 reads FYEKMQ (reference sequence). The ends lost 4 bases at V and 6 bases at J; junction bases unmatched: 11. The CDR3 is made up of 15 amino acids. The DNA for the CDR3 is TGTGCCAGCAGCTACTACTACAGGGGTTTTCATGGCTACACCTTC. Translation: CASSYYYRGFHGYTF.

This clonotype was detected ten times or more. The V and J genes are TRBV20-1 and TRBJ2-3; the D is unclear. The germline V gene has CDR1 DFQATT and CDR2 SNEGSKA (reference sequence). V lost 5 bases to trimming and J lost 2 bases, with 23 bases between them. The CDR3 covers 17 residues. The CDR3: CSALPSAGSIFTDTQYF. CDR3 DNA sequence: TGCAGTGCTCTACCCTCGGCAGGATCTATTTTCACAGATACGCAGTATTTT.

About this clonotype itself: Since a much larger clone is just one base distant, this may be a read error. V gene TRBV20-1 combines with J gene TRBJ1-2; D not resolved. CDR1 is DFQATT and CDR2 is SNEGSKA in the germline V gene (reference sequence). This CDR3 contains 12 residues. Written as DNA, the CDR3 is TGCAGTGCTGGAGATCACGGGGATGGCTACACCTTC. Its translation is CSAGDHGDGYTF.

The rearrangement uses TRBV5-1 and TRBJ2-1, with D perhaps TRBD1 or TRBD2 (6 bases each). Germline V lookup: CDR1 SGHRS, CDR2 YFSETQ. The CDR3 consists of 16 residues. V dropped 3 bases and J dropped 7 bases, with 20 bases sitting between them. CDR3 region: CASSSAVGGMGNEQFF. The CDR3, as DNA: TGCGCCAGCAGCTCTGCGGTGGGGGGCATGGGTAATGAGCAGTTCTTC.

There are a few counts of this clonotype. The chain joins TRBV2 to TRBJ1-2; possibly TRBD1 for D (6 bases). The CDR3 is made up of 13 amino acids. V lost 3 bases and J 8 bases, leaving 13 bases between the germline ends. The germline V gene encodes CDR1 SNHLY and CDR2 FYNNEI. Here the CDR3 DNA reads TGTGCCAGCAGTGATTCAGGGGTTGGCGGCTACACCTTC. It translates to CASSDSGVGGYTF.

This clonotype was detected a few times. The CDR3 loop is CSARTSTEQFF. As DNA, the CDR3 is TGCAGTGCTAGGACCAGCACTGAGCAGTTCTTC. V usage is TRBV20-1 and J usage is TRBJ2-1, with no clear D. V was trimmed by 3 bases and J by 9 bases, leaving 9 bases between them. CDR1 is DFQATT and CDR2 is SNEGSKA in the germline V gene (reference sequence). The CDR3 sequence is 11 residues long.

The rearrangement uses TRBV7-9 and TRBJ2-3, with 10 bases aligning to TRBD2. With V trimmed by 2 bases and J by 6 bases, 2 bases remained unmatched. Germline V gene sequence: CDR1 SEHNR, CDR2 FQNEAQ (reference sequence). CDR3 length: 14 amino acids. The CDR3 region has the DNA TGTGCCAGCAGCTTAAATAGCGGGAGGGATACGCAGTATTTT. This gives the protein CASSLNSGRDTQYF.

The chain joins TRBV11-2 to TRBJ1-2; D unresolved. Germline V gene data show CDR1 as SGHAT and CDR2 as FQNNGV. The CDR3 spans 16 residues. Trimming stripped 5 bases from V and 0 bases from J, with 16 bases between. The CDR3 DNA reads as TGTGCCAGCAGCCCCCCCGGTACATTAGCTAACTATGGCTACACCTTC. Translating it yields CASSPPGTLANYGYTF.

V is TRBV20-1 and J is TRBJ2-5; 7 positions match TRBD2. The CDR3 runs 12 residues. Germline CDR1 is DFQATT and CDR2 is SNEGSKA (reference sequence). Losses at the gene ends were 6 bases for V and 4 bases for J; bases not matched to a gene: 5. CDR3 sequence reads: CSAGTIRETQYF. Here the CDR3 DNA reads TGCAGTGCAGGGACTATCAGAGAGACCCAGTACTTC.

The chain joins TRBV7-3 to TRBJ2-1, with D perhaps TRBD2 (6 bases). V dropped 5 bases and J dropped 6 bases, with 17 bases sitting between them. The CDR3 has 15 residues. Germline V gene data show CDR1 as SGHTA and CDR2 as FQGTGA. The CDR3 loop is CASSPLAGNTNEQFF. The CDR3 bases are TGTGCCAGCAGCCCCCTTGCGGGGAATACCAATGAGCAGTTCTTC.

This clonotype appeared a single time. The chain recombines TRBV30 with TRBJ2-7; D is undetermined. The end of the DNA aligns better with TRBJ2-5, so the J call may be wrong. Germline CDR1 and CDR2: GTSNPN and SVGIG (reference sequence). This CDR3 region has 13 residues. The CDR3 region is CAWSVTVMETQYF. The CDR3 DNA sequence: TGTGCCTGGAGTGTAACGGTTATGGAGACCCAGTACTTC.

This clonotype was recorded a few times. V is TRBV29-1 and J is TRBJ1-1, with D perhaps TRBD1 (6 bases). Germline CDR1 is SQVTM and CDR2 is ANQGSEA. Trimming took off 5 bases at V and 1 base at J, with 14 bases between the two ends. The CDR3 has 14 residues. The DNA for the CDR3 is TGCAGCGTTTGGGGGGGCGAGGCGAACACTGAAGCTTTCTTT. Translation: CSVWGGEANTEAFF.